The 19 T cell receptor beta chains presented below share a single source sample, sequenced in a study of blood T cell repertoires in COVID-19. Profiling relied on immunoSEQ multiplex PCR, and the TCRdb table lists in-frame clones only, not all of them. Of approximately 320,000 clones listed, approximately 85% are singletons. Sequenced sample: peripheral blood. The receptor source for this set is a human donor in a cohort sampled during active COVID-19.

J is TRBJ2-7 and V is TRBV23-1; D not certain. TRBV23-1 carries the ORF label, with uncertain function. The CDR3 is 12 amino acids. V was cut by 3 bases and J by 5 bases, with 8 bases left in between. This CDR3 reads CASSHTVHEQYF. The CDR3 DNA is TGCGCCAGCAGTCATACAGTCCACGAGCAGTACTTC.

This clone occurred once. The chain uses TRBV5-4 and TRBJ2-7; 9 bases are shared with TRBD2. V was clipped by 5 bases and J by 7 bases; unmatched bases: 7. There are 13 residues in the CDR3. Looked up from germline, CDR1 is SGHNT and CDR2 is YYREEE (reference sequence). Written as DNA, the CDR3 is TGTGCCAGCAGTCAGCGGGGGGCTCGGGAGCAGTACTTC. Encoded protein: CASSQRGAREQYF.

A single count supports this clone. The V call is TRBV5-1, the J call TRBJ2-2; D might be TRBD1 (5 bases). CDR1 is SGHRS and CDR2 is YFSETQ in the germline V gene. The CDR3 is 15 amino acids. V was trimmed by 0 bases and J by 3 bases, leaving 9 bases between them. CDR3 protein: CASSLVQGYTGELFF. The CDR3 bases are TGCGCCAGCAGCTTGGTGCAGGGTTACACCGGGGAGCTGTTTTTT.

The chain has TRBV19 and TRBJ2-1; 9 nucleotides line up with TRBD1. The CDR3 extends over 14 amino acids. Germline V CDR1 and CDR2: LNHDA, SQIVND (reference sequence). V lost 8 bases and J lost 6; bases outside the gene matches: 8. CDR3 in amino acids: CASWTGQGPNEQFF. Here the CDR3 DNA reads TGTGCCAGTTGGACGGGACAGGGACCCAATGAGCAGTTCTTC. Drawing the rest from reference TRBV19 and TRBJ2-1, the complete variable domain is DGGITQSPKYLFRKEGQNVTLSCEQNLNHDAMYWYRQDPGQGLRLIYYSQIVNDFQKGDIAEGYSVSREKKESFPLTVTSAQKNPTAFYLCASWTGQGPNEQFFGPGTRLTVL.

V usage is TRBV10-1 and J usage is TRBJ2-6; no firm D call. Per germline, CDR1 WNHNN and CDR2 SYGVQD (reference sequence). With 7 bases removed from V and 0 bases from J, the gap between germline ends came to 4 bases. The CDR3 runs 13 residues. CDR3 DNA sequence: TGCGCCAGCATATGCTCTGGGGCCAACGTCCTGACTTTC. As protein: CASICSGANVLTF.

J is TRBJ2-1 and V is TRBV7-8; TRBD2 is a possible D gene (6 bases). V lost 6 bases and J lost 8, with 14 bases in between. From germline, CDR1 is SGHVS and CDR2 FQNEAQ. This CDR3 comprises 13 residues. The CDR3 DNA reads TGTGCCAGCAGTTCGTCCGGGGAGGATGAGCAGTTCTTC. This gives the protein CASSSSGEDEQFF. Based on the CDR3 plus reference TRBV7-8 and TRBJ2-1, the full variable domain is GAGVSQSPRYKVAKRGQDVALRCDPISGHVSLFWYQQALGQGPEFLTYFQNEAQLDKSGLPSDRFFAERPEGSVSTLKIQRTQQEDSAVYLCASSSSGEDEQFFGPGTRLTVL.

The V gene is TRBV5-1, the J gene TRBJ2-5; TRBD2 aligns across 10 bases. CDR1 is SGHRS, CDR2 YFSETQ, per germline. The CDR3 has 15 residues. Trimming took 5 bases from V and 5 from J; bases not matched to a gene: 9. In nucleotides, the CDR3 is TGCGCCAGCAGAGTAGTTAGCGGGGGGATCGAGACCCAGTACTTC. This codes for CASRVVSGGIETQYF.

This rearrangement joins TRBV30 to TRBJ1-2, with D tentatively TRBD1 (6 bases). This CDR3 is built from 13 residues. V lost 6 bases to trimming and J lost 1 base, with 12 bases between them. CDR1 and CDR2 (germline): GTSNPN, SVGIG (reference sequence). CDR3 amino acids: CACGTLNNYGYTF. CDR3 DNA sequence: TGTGCCTGCGGGACACTGAATAACTATGGCTACACCTTC.

V and J are TRBV7-2 and TRBJ2-1, with 9 bases identical to TRBD1. The CDR3 spans 14 residues. Germline V gives CDR1 SGHTA, CDR2 FQGNSA. V shed 5 bases and J 8 bases; nucleotides not matched to a gene: 7. The CDR3 reads CASSDPDRGHEQFF. The CDR3 region has the DNA TGTGCCAGCAGCGACCCGGACAGGGGTCATGAGCAGTTCTTC. The entire variable domain, with the rest obtained from reference TRBV7-2 and TRBJ2-1, is as follows: GAGVSQSPSNKVTEKGKDVELRCDPISGHTALYWYRQSLGQGLEFLIYFQGNSAPDKSGLPSDRFSAERTGGSVSTLTIQRTQQEDSAVYLCASSDPDRGHEQFFGPGTRLTVL.

The V call is TRBV24-1, the J call TRBJ2-3, with TRBD1 identical over 7 bases. This CDR3 comprises 18 residues. V trimming: 2 bases; J trimming: 6 bases; junction bases outside the gene matches: 16. Looked up from germline, CDR1 is KGHDR and CDR2 is SFDVKD. CDR3 loop: CATSDSSPRDRVWDTQYF. The DNA for the CDR3 is TGTGCCACCAGTGATTCCTCGCCCCGGGACAGAGTGTGGGATACGCAGTATTTT.

V is TRBV7-3 and J is TRBJ2-3; 8 positions match TRBD2. Per germline, CDR1 SGHTA and CDR2 FQGTGA. V lost 4 bases to trimming and J lost 4 bases; unmatched junction nucleotides: 7. The CDR3 sequence is 15 residues long. The CDR3 reads CASSSLAGLSDTQYF. In nucleotides, the CDR3 is TGTGCCAGCAGCTCCCTAGCGGGTTTGTCAGATACGCAGTATTTT.

The chain couples TRBV5-5 to TRBJ1-5; TRBD1 might be the D (6 bases). Trimming stripped 0 bases from V and 3 bases from J, with 22 bases between. Germline V gene lookup returns CDR1 SGHKS and CDR2 YYEKEE (reference sequence). CDR3 size: 19 residues. The CDR3 nucleotides read TGTGCCAGCAGCTTGGCCCAGGGACTCCTCCGGGGGGCCAATCAGCCCCAGCATTTT. Amino acids: CASSLAQGLLRGANQPQHF.

This clone appeared once. This chain links TRBV6-5 with TRBJ1-5, with TRBD1 matching over 8 bases. The trim removed 6 bases at V and 5 bases at J, leaving 6 bases unmatched. Germline loops: CDR1 MNHEY, CDR2 SVGAGI. CDR3 length: 14 residues. This CDR3 reads CASRDGQGHQPQHF. Here the CDR3 DNA reads TGTGCCAGCAGGGACGGACAGGGCCATCAGCCCCAGCATTTT.

The rearrangement uses TRBV4-1 and TRBJ2-5, with no clear D. Trimming removed 6 bases from V and 3 bases from J, with 14 bases in between. The CDR3 runs to 14 residues. The germline gives CDR1 MGHRA, CDR2 YSYEKL. The CDR3 loop is CASRPVGREETQYF. CDR3 bases: TGCGCCAGCAGACCCGTTGGCCGGGAAGAGACCCAGTACTTC.

V and J are TRBV6-5 and TRBJ1-5, with a weak D call TRBD1 (6 bases). Germline CDR1 is MNHEY and CDR2 is SVGAGI. CDR3 length: 14 amino acids. The ends were cut back, 7 bases at V and 4 bases at J, with 14 bases in the middle. This CDR3 reads CASKLAGDNQPQHF. CDR3 DNA sequence: TGTGCCAGCAAGCTGGCAGGGGATAATCAGCCCCAGCATTTT.

The chain uses TRBV7-9 and TRBJ1-1; 7 nucleotides align to TRBD1. Germline-derived CDR1 and CDR2 are SEHNR and FQNEAQ (reference sequence). CDR3 length equals 14 residues. Unmatched junction bases numbered 14, after V lost 5 bases and J lost 11 bases. The CDR3: CASSPLTGWLWAFF. The CDR3 DNA is TGTGCCAGCAGCCCCCTGACAGGGTGGCTGTGGGCTTTCTTT.

The chain couples TRBV6-1 to TRBJ1-4, with 7 positions matching TRBD1. The CDR3 runs to 17 residues. The germline CDR1 and CDR2 sequences are MNHNS and SASEGT. Trimming took 1 base from V and 5 from J; bases not matched to a gene: 10. CDR3 DNA: TGTGCCAGCAGTGAAGGGGGGACCGGGACAGAGAATGAAAAACTGTTTTTT. As protein: CASSEGGTGTENEKLFF.

This rearrangement joins TRBV19 to TRBJ1-1; 9 bases are shared with TRBD1. This CDR3 contains 14 residues. Germline values: CDR1 LNHDA, CDR2 SQIVND (reference sequence). V trimming: 6 bases; J trimming: 2 bases; junction bases outside the gene matches: 4. The CDR3, as DNA: TGTGCCAGTAGAAGACAGGGGGGAAACACTGAAGCTTTCTTT. Encoded protein: CASRRQGGNTEAFF.

This clone has only one observation. This rearrangement joins TRBV5-8 to TRBJ2-1, with 13 bases aligning to TRBD2. The CDR3 is made up of 15 amino acids. From germline, CDR1 is SGHTS and CDR2 YDEGEE. V shed 4 bases and J 6 bases; nucleotides not matched to a gene: 4. CDR3 region: CASSEGLAGFNEQFF. The CDR3 nucleotides are TGTGCCAGCAGCGAGGGACTAGCGGGGTTCAATGAGCAGTTCTTC.